Below are 11 T cell receptor beta chains sequenced from a single sample in a study of beta chain features in type 1 diabetes (dated by TCRdb to the late 2010s). Receptor amplification or capture employed the immunoSEQ multiplex PCR assay. The High Capacity cDNA Reverse Transcription Kit was used to reverse transcribe all of the isolated RNA, meaning that expressed TCRB transcripts were what got sequenced. TCRdb took this table from immuneACCESS and kept in-frame rearrangements with V and J called. Such tables lack part of the clones; where checked against another copy, unresolved V genes explain under half of the gap, and the rest is unexplained. The sample includes about 260,000 clones, with roughly two thirds observed a single time. Of the sample, 0.053% is held by the ten largest clones. Sequencing was performed on naive CD4+ T cells from blood. This sample's cell subset or site label indicates: true naive CD4+ T cells. Every receptor here comes from a man aged 30 to 45 in good health.

The chain carries TRBV29-1 and TRBJ2-5; D may match TRBD1 or TRBD2 (6 bases each). Germline CDR1 SQVTM, CDR2 ANQGSEA. There are 11 residues in the CDR3. Trimming left V 4 bases short and J 11 bases short, with 14 bases between. CDR3 sequence (DNA): TGCAGCGTTGGCGGGACATCAGAGCAGTACTTC. This codes for CSVGGTSEQYF.

J is TRBJ2-1 and V is TRBV7-9, with D tentatively TRBD2 (5 bases). The V end lost 4 bases, the J end lost 6 bases, and 10 bases lay between the germline ends. CDR3 length: 13 amino acids. Germline V gene sequence: CDR1 SEHNR, CDR2 FQNEAQ (reference sequence). The CDR3 reads CASSSNSGNEQFF. CDR3 nucleotides: TGTGCCAGCAGCTCGAACAGCGGCAATGAGCAGTTCTTC.

The rearrangement joins TRBV10-3 to TRBJ1-1; D remains unclear. CDR3 length: 14 amino acids. The germline V gene has CDR1 ENHRY and CDR2 SYGVKD. V lost 3 bases and J lost 0, with 8 bases in between. Here the CDR3 DNA reads TGTGCCATCAGTGAAAGCGCAGTGAACACTGAAGCTTTCTTT. As protein: CAISESAVNTEAFF.

The rearrangement links TRBV7-9 to TRBJ2-3; no clear D. Trimming stripped 10 bases from V and 0 bases from J, with 14 bases between. This CDR3 region has 14 residues. The germline CDR1 and CDR2 sequences are SEHNR and FQNEAQ (reference sequence). Here the CDR3 reads CATSYGLSTDTQYF. The CDR3 region has the DNA TGTGCCACCTCCTACGGCTTGAGCACAGATACGCAGTATTTT.

V and J are TRBV6-6 and TRBJ1-6, with D possibly matching TRBD1 (5 bases). Per the germline V gene, CDR1 is MNHNY and CDR2 is SVGAGI (reference sequence). Between the trimmed V and J ends, which lost 6 bases and 6 bases, there was a span of 9 bases. This CDR3 spans 13 amino acids. The CDR3 DNA is TGTGCCAGCAGGGTGACAGTTAATTCACCCCTCCACTTT. Encoded protein: CASRVTVNSPLHF.

The V call is TRBV2, the J call TRBJ1-1; D remains unclear. Germline V gene data show CDR1 as SNHLY and CDR2 as FYNNEI. V lost 5 bases, J lost 4 bases, and 11 bases lay in between. The CDR3 runs to 13 residues. The CDR3 region is CASSREKITEAFF. CDR3 DNA: TGTGCCAGCAGTCGGGAGAAAATCACTGAAGCTTTCTTT. The variable domain in full, completed from reference TRBV2 and TRBJ1-1, reads EPEVTQTPSHQVTQMGQEVILRCVPISNHLYFYWYRQILGQKVEFLVSFYNNEISEKSEIFDDQFSVERPDGSNFTLKIRSTKLEDSAMYFCASSREKITEAFFGQGTRLTVV.

On this clone: Different DNA sequences within this sample yield the same CDR3. The chain employs TRBV30 and TRBJ2-2; D gene unclear. Between the trimmed V and J ends, which lost 0 bases and 7 bases, there was a span of 3 bases. Germline values: CDR1 GTSNPN, CDR2 SVGIG (reference sequence). This CDR3 is built from 11 residues. In DNA, the CDR3 is TGTGCCTGGAGTGTACGCGGGGAGCTGTTTTTT. Translating gives CAWSVRGELFF.

The chain uses TRBV7-7 and TRBJ2-5; possibly TRBD2 for D (6 bases). There are 12 residues in the CDR3. Between the trimmed V and J ends, which lost 5 bases and 9 bases, there was a span of 13 bases. Germline V lookup: CDR1 SSHAT, CDR2 FNYEAQ (reference sequence). The CDR3 region is CASSTGTAAQYF. CDR3 nucleotide sequence: TGTGCCAGCAGCACCGGGACTGCGGCCCAGTACTTC.

This clone showed up just once. Different DNA sequences within this sample yield the same CDR3. CDR3 loop: CASSLGRGETQYF. CDR3 DNA: TGTGCCAGCAGCTTAGGGAGGGGCGAGACCCAGTACTTC. This sequence joins TRBV7-2 and TRBJ2-5, with a weak D call TRBD2 (6 bases). In germline, CDR1 is SGHTA, CDR2 FQGNSA. The CDR3 has 13 residues. The V gene lost 1 base and the J gene lost 5 bases, with 8 bases spanning the gap.

The chain links TRBV10-3 to TRBJ2-7, with D perhaps TRBD2 (5 bases). The CDR3 length is 13 residues. V lost 10 bases, J lost 3 bases, and 16 bases lay in between. CDR1 ENHRY and CDR2 SYGVKD come from the germline V gene. CDR3 in amino acids: CATLEGPGYEQYF. The CDR3 nucleotides read TGTGCCACCCTAGAGGGCCCCGGCTACGAGCAGTACTTC.

This clone was detected only once. This chain links TRBV2 with TRBJ1-5, with D possibly matching TRBD1 (6 bases). The CDR3 runs 14 residues. Germline V lookup: CDR1 SNHLY, CDR2 FYNNEI. The ends were cut back, 5 bases at V and 6 bases at J, with 14 bases in the middle. The CDR3 nucleotides are TGTGCCAGCAGTTTAGAAGGGACACGTCAGCCCCAGCATTTT. This sequence encodes CASSLEGTRQPQHF.